The 5 T cell receptor beta chains below were found in one sample sequenced in a study of blood T cells in healthy people across ages (dated by TCRdb to the mid-2010s). Libraries were prepared through 5' RACE. Sequencing took place on an Illumina HiSeq 2500. The second PCR ran for roughly 7 to 11 cycles and used a J-beta primer mix along with a sample-barcoded 5' primer. The raw public reads went through TCRdb reprocessing: fastp at Q25, MiXCR clone calling, in-frame beta chains kept. Records with the same CDR3 protein are collapsed into one entry carrying the most frequent genes and DNA. For this sample the table gives 580,000 or so distinct CDR3 sequences, of which roughly 48% were detected only once. The top ten clones comprise under 30% of the sample. Sequenced sample: blood. The receptors derive from an older man in good health.

Of note for this clonotype: One end of the junction is discordant with germline, which a read error may explain. The V gene is TRBV4-2, the J gene TRBJ2-7, with D perhaps TRBD1 (5 bases). CDR3 size: 15 residues. Germline CDR1 is LGHNA and CDR2 is YNFKEQ. The CDR3 loop reads CASNQARQSSYEQYF. CDR3 bases: TGTGCCAGCAACCAAGCCAGACAGAGCTCCTACGAGCAGTACTTC.

This clonotype has only a few counts. The chain recombines TRBV7-6 with TRBJ2-6; 8 positions match TRBD1. Germline trimming cut 4 bases from V and 4 bases from J; bases unmatched to any gene: 6. The CDR3 runs 16 residues. Germline-derived CDR1 and CDR2 are SGHVS and FNYEAQ. For the CDR3, the DNA is TGTGCCAGCAGCTCGACAGGGGTAGGGGGGGCCAACGTCCTGACTTTC. Protein: CASSSTGVGGANVLTF.

The sample holds a few counts of this clonotype. The rearrangement links TRBV7-2 to TRBJ2-1; D unresolved. The germline gives CDR1 SGHTA, CDR2 FQGNSA. This CDR3 is built from 15 residues. Trimming removed 3 bases from V and 0 bases from J, with 9 bases in between. Here the CDR3 reads CASSFGPASYNEQFF. For the CDR3, the DNA is TGTGCCAGCAGCTTCGGGCCCGCCTCCTACAATGAGCAGTTCTTC. The complete variable domain, with remaining parts taken from reference TRBV7-2 and TRBJ2-1, reads GAGVSQSPSNKVTEKGKDVELRCDPISGHTALYWYRQSLGQGLEFLIYFQGNSAPDKSGLPSDRFSAERTGGSVSTLTIQRTQQEDSAVYLCASSFGPASYNEQFFGPGTRLTVL.

This sequence joins TRBV7-2 and TRBJ2-2; D is undetermined. This CDR3 is built from 13 residues. CDR1 SGHTA and CDR2 FQGNSA come from the germline V gene. The V gene lost 5 bases and the J gene lost 11 bases, with 15 bases spanning the gap. Written as DNA, the CDR3 is TGTGCCAGCAGCGCCAATGGCCGGGTTGAGCTGTTTTTT. Its protein is CASSANGRVELFF.

This clonotype was observed a handful of times. V gene TRBV20-1 combines with J gene TRBJ2-7; D may be TRBD1 or TRBD2 (5 bases each). CDR3 length: 16 amino acids. CDR1 DFQATT and CDR2 SNEGSKA come from the germline V gene (reference sequence). Trimming took off 7 bases at V and 5 bases at J, with 27 bases between the two ends. This CDR3 is CSVPGTKIDVDDEQYF. The DNA for the CDR3 is TGCAGTGTACCCGGGACCAAAATAGACGTCGACGACGAGCAGTACTTC.